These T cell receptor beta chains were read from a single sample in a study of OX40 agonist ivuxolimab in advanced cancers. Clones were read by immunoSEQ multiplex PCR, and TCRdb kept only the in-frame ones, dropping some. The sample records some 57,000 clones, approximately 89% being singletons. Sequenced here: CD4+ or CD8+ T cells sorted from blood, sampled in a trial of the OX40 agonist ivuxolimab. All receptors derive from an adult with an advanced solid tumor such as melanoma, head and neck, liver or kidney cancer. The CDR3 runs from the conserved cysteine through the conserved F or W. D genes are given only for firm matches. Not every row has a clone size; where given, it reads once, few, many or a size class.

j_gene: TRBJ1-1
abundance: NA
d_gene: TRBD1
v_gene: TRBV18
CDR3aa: CASSPPGGRNTEAFF
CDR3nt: TGTGCCAGCTCACCTCCAGGGGGGAGAAACACTGAAGCTTTCTTT

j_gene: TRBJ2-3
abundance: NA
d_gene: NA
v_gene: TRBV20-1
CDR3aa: CSGEDLDTQYF
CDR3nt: TGCAGTGGGGAGGACTTGGATACGCAGTATTTT

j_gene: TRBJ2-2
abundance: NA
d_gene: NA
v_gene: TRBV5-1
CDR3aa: CASSLIPDGGELFF
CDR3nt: TGCGCCAGCAGCTTGATACCGGACGGCGGGGAGCTGTTTTTT

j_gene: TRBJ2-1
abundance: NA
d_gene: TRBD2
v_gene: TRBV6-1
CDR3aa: CASSEGGRAVLFF
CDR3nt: TGTGCCAGCAGTGAAGGAGGGAGGGCCGTGCTGTTCTTC

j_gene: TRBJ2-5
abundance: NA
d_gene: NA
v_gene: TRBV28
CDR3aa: CASSLPGETQYF
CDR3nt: TGTGCCAGCAGTCTCCCGGGGGAGACCCAGTACTTC

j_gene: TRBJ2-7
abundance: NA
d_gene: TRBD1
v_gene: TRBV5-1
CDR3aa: CASSRSPGQGNNYEQYF
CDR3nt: TGCGCCAGCAGCCGGTCTCCGGGACAGGGGAACAACTACGAGCAGTACTTC

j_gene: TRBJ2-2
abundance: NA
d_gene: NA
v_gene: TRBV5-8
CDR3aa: CASSLGSSAGELFF
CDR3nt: TGTGCCAGCAGCTTGGGATCTAGCGCCGGGGAGCTGTTTTTT

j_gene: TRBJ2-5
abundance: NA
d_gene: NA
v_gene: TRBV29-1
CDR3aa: CSESVGSQETQYF
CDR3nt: TGCAGCGAGTCGGTAGGGAGTCAAGAGACCCAGTACTTC

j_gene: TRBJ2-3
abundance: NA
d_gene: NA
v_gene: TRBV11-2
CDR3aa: CASSFSPADTQYF
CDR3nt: TGTGCCAGCAGCTTTTCACCCGCAGATACGCAGTATTTT

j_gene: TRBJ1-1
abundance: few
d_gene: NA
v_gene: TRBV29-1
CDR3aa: CSGLTVNTEAFF
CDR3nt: TGCAGCGGCCTCACAGTGAACACTGAAGCTTTCTTT

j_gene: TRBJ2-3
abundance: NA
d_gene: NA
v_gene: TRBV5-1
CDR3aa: CASSLGAVRGTDTQYF
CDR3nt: TGCGCCAGCAGCTTGGGGGCGGTTAGGGGCACAGATACGCAGTATTTT

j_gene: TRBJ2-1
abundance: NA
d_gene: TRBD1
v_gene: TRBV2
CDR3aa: CASSEDRGREFF
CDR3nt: TGTGCCAGCAGTGAGGACAGGGGGCGTGAGTTCTTC

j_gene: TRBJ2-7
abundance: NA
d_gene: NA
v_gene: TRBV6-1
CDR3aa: CASSEFRGENEQYF
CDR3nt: TGTGCCAGCAGTGAATTTAGGGGGGAGAACGAGCAGTACTTC

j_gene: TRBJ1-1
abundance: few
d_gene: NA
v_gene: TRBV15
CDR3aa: CATSFQGATEAFF
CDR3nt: TGTGCCACCAGCTTCCAGGGTGCCACTGAAGCTTTCTTT

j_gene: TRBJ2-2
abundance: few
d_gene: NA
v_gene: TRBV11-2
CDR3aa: CASSPQPTGELFF
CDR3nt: TGTGCCAGCAGCCCGCAGCCCACCGGGGAGCTGTTTTTT

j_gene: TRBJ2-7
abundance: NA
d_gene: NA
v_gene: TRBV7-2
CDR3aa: CASSLQGGIIYEQYF
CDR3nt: TGTGCCAGCAGCTTACAAGGGGGAATCATCTACGAGCAGTACTTC

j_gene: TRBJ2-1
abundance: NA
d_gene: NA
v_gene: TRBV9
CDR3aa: CASSVVWQNNEQFF
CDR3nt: TGTGCCAGCAGCGTAGTATGGCAGAACAATGAGCAGTTCTTC

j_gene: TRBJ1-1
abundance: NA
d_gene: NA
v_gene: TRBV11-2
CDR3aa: CASSQERGTGPFFF
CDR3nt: TGTGCCAGCAGCCAGGAACGGGGGACCGGGCCTTTTTTCTTT

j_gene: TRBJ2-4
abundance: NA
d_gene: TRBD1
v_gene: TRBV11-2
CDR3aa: CASSQTAGQGGIQYF
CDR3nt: TGTGCCAGCAGCCAAACCGCGGGACAGGGAGGCATTCAGTACTTC

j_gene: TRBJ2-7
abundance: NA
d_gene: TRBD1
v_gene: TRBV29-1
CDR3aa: CSVGQGNGEQYF
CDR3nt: TGCAGCGTGGGACAGGGCAACGGCGAGCAGTACTTC

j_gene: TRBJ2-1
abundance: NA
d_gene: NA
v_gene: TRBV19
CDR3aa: CASSTGRYNEQFF
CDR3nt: TGTGCCAGTAGTACGGGACGGTACAATGAGCAGTTCTTC

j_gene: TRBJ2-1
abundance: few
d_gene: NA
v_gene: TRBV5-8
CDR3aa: CASSAGPRDNEQFF
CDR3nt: TGTGCCAGCAGCGCCGGGCCTCGGGACAATGAGCAGTTCTTC

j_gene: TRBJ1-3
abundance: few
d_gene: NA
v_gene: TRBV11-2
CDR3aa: CASSLEPSGNTIYF
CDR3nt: TGTGCCAGCAGCTTAGAGCCTTCTGGAAACACCATATATTTT

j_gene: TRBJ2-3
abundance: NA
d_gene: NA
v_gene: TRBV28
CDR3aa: CASSPGGDVDTQYF
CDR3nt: TGTGCCAGCAGTCCTGGCGGGGATGTAGATACGCAGTATTTT

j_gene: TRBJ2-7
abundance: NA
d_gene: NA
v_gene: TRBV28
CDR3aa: CASSLYEQYF
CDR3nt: TGTGCCAGCAGTTTATACGAGCAGTACTTC

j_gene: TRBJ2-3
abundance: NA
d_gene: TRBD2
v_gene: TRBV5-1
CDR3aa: CASSLDGGGLSDTQYF
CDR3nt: TGCGCCAGCAGCTTGGATGGGGGAGGGCTCTCAGATACGCAGTATTTT

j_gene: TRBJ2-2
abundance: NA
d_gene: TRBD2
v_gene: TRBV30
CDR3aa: CAWKRLAITGELFF
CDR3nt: TGTGCCTGGAAGAGACTAGCGATTACCGGGGAGCTGTTTTTT

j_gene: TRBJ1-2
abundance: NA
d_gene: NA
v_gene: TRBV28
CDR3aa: CASNLLQGWSYTF
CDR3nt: TGTGCCAGCAACCTTCTACAGGGCTGGAGCTACACCTTC